This T cell receptor (beta chain) derives from a study of T cell repertoires in cytomegalovirus infection. Overall study context: Public TCR beta signatures were indicative of both CMV infection and a matching HLA type.

TCRdb reprocessed the reads via MiXCR and lists one record per CDR3 protein. The sample includes about 920,000 distinct CDR3 sequences, around 31% seen only once; the top ten take around 15%. With regard to this clonotype: Its antigen is unknown.

Trimming cost V 5 bases and J 1 base; bases outside gene matches: 7. The germline V gene has CDR1 SGHAT and CDR2 FQNNGV. This CDR3 region has 15 residues. The TCR sequence derives from a human donor in good health (CMV status not recorded). Some clones in this sample may be carry-over from other donors' samples. The sample consisted of cultured CD8+ T cells from PBMCs, taken from culture after CMV antigen stimulation. The V and J genes are TRBV11-2 and TRBJ1-1, with 7 bases fitting TRBD1. CDR3 region: CASSPWDRENTEAFF. The CDR3 nucleotides read TGTGCCAGCAGCCCCTGGGACAGAGAGAACACTGAAGCTTTCTTT.